These 22 T cell receptor beta chains share one sample of origin, sequenced in a study of patients and donors after allogeneic stem cell transplantation (dated by TCRdb to 2018 to 2021). Libraries were prepared through RT-PCR. Sequencing used a NextSeq 550. Through fastp at Q25 and MiXCR, TCRdb rebuilt clones from the public reads, retaining in-frame beta chains. Rows with one shared CDR3 protein collapse into an entry with the most common genes and DNA. The sample table contains hundreds of thousands of distinct CDR3 sequences; only one count was recorded for 15% to 20% of them. In total, the top ten clones hold 6% to 8% of the sample. Sequencing was done on a sample of blood, either unsorted or a sorted T cell fraction (not recorded which). These receptors were taken from a human donor who was either an allogeneic HSCT recipient or a stem cell or donor lymphocyte infusion donor (not recorded which). It is not recorded whose cells these are; they may come from a transplant donor.

This clonotype was recorded a few times. The chain uses TRBV6-1 and TRBJ1-3, with D tentatively TRBD1 (6 bases). Germline CDR1 and CDR2: MNHNS and SASEGT. V was clipped by 5 bases and J by 3 bases, with 14 bases between them. The CDR3 extends over 15 amino acids. In DNA form, the CDR3 reads TGTGCCAGCAGTCCAGACACAGGGATTGGAAACACCATATATTTT. Translated: CASSPDTGIGNTIYF.

This clonotype was found many times. The chain employs TRBV12-3 or TRBV12-4 and TRBJ1-1, with unresolved D. The V gene lost 1 base and the J gene lost 1 base, with 7 bases spanning the gap. CDR3 length: 14 residues. The CDR3, as DNA: TGTGCCAGCAGTTTAGGGCGGGGGAACACTGAAGCTTTCTTT. Its translation: CASSLGRGNTEAFF.

This clonotype was picked up a small number of times. The chain is built from TRBV24-1 and TRBJ1-2, with D uncertain. The germline gives CDR1 KGHDR, CDR2 SFDVKD. CDR3 length equals 11 residues. The V end lost 5 bases, the J end lost 7 bases, and 7 bases lay between the germline ends. The CDR3 region is CATSGEGGYTF. CDR3 DNA: TGTGCCACCAGTGGGGAGGGTGGCTACACCTTC.

This clonotype showed up many times. The chain recombines TRBV5-1 with TRBJ2-7; D unclear. The CDR3 sequence is 12 residues long. Germline CDR1 is SGHRS and CDR2 is YFSETQ. Trimming took off 2 bases at V and 6 bases at J, with 9 bases between the two ends. The DNA of the CDR3 is TGCGCCAGCAGCTTAAAGGGTCGCGAGCAGTACTTC. Protein product: CASSLKGREQYF.

The CDR3 sequence: CSASASRTGQGNGEQYF. The CDR3, as DNA: TGCAGTGCTAGTGCCTCCCGTACTGGACAGGGGAATGGCGAGCAGTACTTC. The chain combines TRBV20-1 with TRBJ2-7, with 9 bases fitting TRBD1. This CDR3 is built from 17 residues. Trimming cost V 3 bases and J 6 bases; bases outside gene matches: 18. Germline V gene lookup returns CDR1 DFQATT and CDR2 SNEGSKA (reference sequence).

The rearrangement uses TRBV10-3 and TRBJ2-7; D possibly uses TRBD1 or TRBD2 (5 bases each). Germline CDR1 and CDR2: ENHRY and SYGVKD. The ends were cut back, 8 bases at V and 4 bases at J, with 12 bases in the middle. CDR3 length: 12 amino acids. The DNA for the CDR3 is TGTGCCATCGGGACGGGACCTTACGAGCAGTACTTC. Amino acid sequence: CAIGTGPYEQYF.

This clonotype showed up just a few times. The gene calls are TRBV6-1 and TRBJ2-7; 9 nucleotides match TRBD1. The CDR3 runs to 16 residues. Germline V gene lookup returns CDR1 MNHNS and CDR2 SASEGT. V gave up 2 bases and J gave up 3 bases; unmatched junction bases: 8. The CDR3 here is CASSEPGTGSRYEQYF. The CDR3 DNA sequence: TGTGCCAGCAGTGAACCCGGGACAGGGAGTCGCTACGAGCAGTACTTC.

The chain carries TRBV5-1 and TRBJ2-1; 11 nucleotides align to TRBD2. The CDR3 contains 19 residues. The germline gives CDR1 SGHRS, CDR2 YFSETQ. V was clipped by 0 bases and J by 4 bases; unmatched bases: 12. CDR3 DNA sequence: TGCGCCAGCAGCTTGGGCTATAGCGGGAGGGCCGGAGTGTACAATGAGCAGTTCTTC. It is translated as CASSLGYSGRAGVYNEQFF.

This clonotype has a count of ten or more. The V and J genes are TRBV3-1 and TRBJ2-3; 7 bases align to TRBD2. The junction had 8 bases not matched to a gene; V was cut back by 1 base and J by 4 bases. CDR3 size: 16 residues. CDR1 and CDR2 from the germline V gene are LGHDT and YNNKEL (reference sequence). CDR3 sequence: CASSQGRRESADTQYF. The CDR3 DNA sequence: TGTGCCAGCAGCCAAGGTCGGCGGGAGAGCGCAGATACGCAGTATTTT.

V gene TRBV7-2 combines with J gene TRBJ1-1; D remains unclear. Trimming shortened V by 1 base and J by 4 bases, and 10 bases separated the two germline ends. This CDR3 is built from 14 residues. In germline, CDR1 is SGHTA, CDR2 FQGNSA. In DNA form, the CDR3 reads TGTGCCAGCAGCTTAGAGTCGGGAGGCACTGAAGCTTTCTTT. It codes for CASSLESGGTEAFF. The variable domain in full, completed from reference TRBV7-2 and TRBJ1-1, reads GAGVSQSPSNKVTEKGKDVELRCDPISGHTALYWYRQSLGQGLEFLIYFQGNSAPDKSGLPSDRFSAERTGGSVSTLTIQRTQQEDSAVYLCASSLESGGTEAFFGQGTRLTVV.

The gene calls are TRBV13 and TRBJ1-6; no definite D call. CDR1 PRHDT and CDR2 FYEKMQ come from the germline V gene (reference sequence). V lost 3 bases, J lost 8 bases, and 11 bases lay in between. This CDR3 contains 14 residues. The CDR3 spells CASSFTGKDSPLHF. CDR3 coding DNA: TGTGCCAGCAGCTTCACCGGGAAGGATTCACCCCTCCACTTT.

The gene calls are TRBV4-2 and TRBJ2-7; TRBD2 agrees at 9 bases. CDR1 is LGHNA, CDR2 YNFKEQ, per germline. There are 16 residues in the CDR3. V lost 3 bases, J lost 0 bases, and 6 bases stayed unmatched. CDR3 protein: CASSQESGRTSYEQYF. CDR3 DNA sequence: TGTGCCAGCAGCCAGGAGAGCGGGAGGACCTCCTACGAGCAGTACTTC.

This rearrangement joins TRBV5-6 to TRBJ1-2, with unresolved D. The CDR3 runs 12 residues. V dropped 0 bases and J dropped 13 bases, with 13 bases sitting between them. Germline V gene sequence: CDR1 SGHDT, CDR2 YYEEEE. The CDR3 loop reads CASSLGLLWGTF. DNA of the CDR3: TGTGCCAGCAGCTTGGGCCTCCTCTGGGGCACCTTC.

This chain links TRBV10-3 with TRBJ2-1; TRBD2 agrees at 9 bases. This CDR3 comprises 14 residues. Germline loops: CDR1 ENHRY, CDR2 SYGVKD. Trimming at V came to 8 bases and at J to 3 bases, leaving 5 bases not matched to a gene. CDR3 in amino acids: CAIGATSGYNEQFF. The CDR3 DNA reads as TGTGCCATCGGGGCGACTAGCGGCTACAATGAGCAGTTCTTC.

The chain joins TRBV20-1 to TRBJ1-6, with D uncertain. The V gene's germline CDR1 is DFQATT and CDR2 SNEGSKA (reference sequence). Trimming left V 1 base short and J 4 bases short, with 5 bases between. The CDR3 contains 13 residues. CDR3 protein: CSARGEYNSPLHF. The CDR3 DNA sequence: TGCAGTGCTAGAGGGGAGTATAATTCACCCCTCCACTTT.

This clonotype turned up a few times. This sequence joins TRBV5-1 and TRBJ1-5; tentatively, D is TRBD1 (5 bases). Germline lookup yields CDR1 SGHRS and CDR2 YFSETQ. The CDR3 runs to 15 residues. V was clipped by 0 bases and J by 7 bases, with 14 bases between them. The CDR3, as DNA: TGCGCCAGCAGCTTGGGGGCAGGGCTTGAACAGCCCCAGCATTTT. Its translation is CASSLGAGLEQPQHF.

The chain has TRBV7-8 and TRBJ2-5, with TRBD1 matching 11 bases. Germline values: CDR1 SGHVS, CDR2 FQNEAQ. The CDR3 spans 16 residues. V trimming: 5 bases; J trimming: 4 bases; junction bases outside the gene matches: 9. CDR3 amino acids: CASSLLPGQGGETQYF. The DNA for the CDR3 is TGTGCCAGCAGCCTCCTCCCGGGACAGGGGGGAGAGACCCAGTACTTC. Variable domain in full (rest from reference TRBV7-8 and TRBJ2-5): GAGVSQSPRYKVAKRGQDVALRCDPISGHVSLFWYQQALGQGPEFLTYFQNEAQLDKSGLPSDRFFAERPEGSVSTLKIQRTQQEDSAVYLCASSLLPGQGGETQYFGPGTRLLVL.

A few counts support this clonotype. CDR3 sequence reads: CASSSPSGQRNSPLHF. In nucleotides, the CDR3 is TGTGCCAGCAGCTCACCTAGCGGACAGAGGAATTCACCCCTCCACTTT. The J gene is TRBJ1-6, the V gene TRBV5-6; D is possibly TRBD1 (6 bases). With 3 bases removed from V and 7 bases from J, the gap between germline ends came to 17 bases. The CDR3 spans 16 residues. Germline V gene data show CDR1 as SGHDT and CDR2 as YYEEEE.

The rearrangement uses TRBV30 and TRBJ2-5; D may be TRBD1 (6 bases). The CDR3 runs 13 residues. Germline CDR1 is GTSNPN and CDR2 is SVGIG (reference sequence). The V gene lost 3 bases and the J gene lost 2 bases, with 10 bases spanning the gap. The CDR3 loop is CAWRRRGQETQYF. CDR3 coding DNA: TGTGCCTGGAGGCGAAGGGGGCAAGAGACCCAGTACTTC.

This clonotype was seen more than once but under ten times. This chain joins TRBV7-9 and TRBJ2-2, with 7 bases matching TRBD1. Germline trimming cut 8 bases from V and 3 bases from J; bases unmatched to any gene: 6. Germline CDR1 and CDR2: SEHNR and FQNEAQ (reference sequence). The CDR3 loop spans 14 amino acids. CDR3 in amino acids: CASAGTEDTGELFF. As DNA, the CDR3 is TGTGCCAGCGCCGGGACAGAGGACACCGGGGAGCTGTTTTTT.

The V call is TRBV9, the J call TRBJ2-3; 13 bases are shared with TRBD2. V was clipped by 0 bases and J by 2 bases; unmatched bases: 12. The CDR3 is 20 amino acids. CDR1 is SGDLS, CDR2 YYNGEE, per germline. The DNA of the CDR3 is TGTGCCAGCAGCGTAGCTTCCCAGGGACTAGCGGGACGACTCACAGATACGCAGTATTTT. It yields the protein CASSVASQGLAGRLTDTQYF.

This sequence joins TRBV25-1 and TRBJ2-4; maybe TRBD1 (5 bases). The V and J ends lost 2 bases and 0 bases respectively, with 14 bases between them. The CDR3 has 17 residues. From germline, CDR1 is MGHDK and CDR2 SYGVNS. This chain's CDR3 is CASSEDSPGLAKNIQYF. In nucleotides, the CDR3 is TGTGCCAGCAGTGAAGACTCCCCAGGGTTAGCCAAAAACATTCAGTACTTC.